This T cell receptor (beta chain) was sequenced in a study of PD-1 blockade in classical Hodgkin lymphoma (dated by TCRdb to 2020 to 2022). In the study overall: Nivolumab dosing was 3 mg/kg intravenously every 2 weeks, continuing until either disease progression or unacceptable toxicity. The study used CyTOF and TCR beta sequencing to define a peripheral blood immune signature of response to PD-1 blockade in classical Hodgkin lymphoma. General conclusions and limits of the study: The study covered only a single clinical trial cohort, and the causes of the repertoire differences, possibly disease activity or prior therapy, were still not defined. A significant rise by C4D1 was seen in CD4+ but not CD8+ TCR diversity (p=0.0027 vs p=0.16), with the rise being most apparent in complete responders (p=0.02). Baseline TCR diversity was reported as lower in newly diagnosed patients than in healthy donors, and lower still in relapsed/refractory patients. Lower diversity was seen in patients whose nivolumab began less than 1 year after ASCT, and these patients were left out of later analyses so that immune reconstitution would not confound the results. Among trial patients, those achieving complete response had baseline diversity similar to that of newly diagnosed patients, while diversity was significantly lower in partial responders and progressors.

This clone has at least ten counts. Its recognized antigen is unknown. There are no base qualities to consult, and no much larger clone falls within one base. Genomic DNA was extracted with the Qiagen DNeasy kit from unsorted PBMCs and from negatively selected CD4+ and CD8+ fractions. TCR beta CDR3 regions were subjected to amplification by immunoSEQ multiplex PCR with primers that anneal to V and J segments. Amplification bias was minimized using a synthetic immune receptor repertoire, and residual bias was removed computationally after sequencing. As for the original processing: Custom Python scripts were used to quantify repertoire diversity as the Shannon entropy index. Unsorted, CD4+ and CD8+ repertoires were analyzed separately, except for combined analyses in which CD4+ and CD8+ sequences were merged in silico. Clonal expansion was defined as at least a 2-fold frequency increase after treatment relative to C1D1, with a pseudocount of 0.5 for undetected baseline clones. Singleton clones were defined as clones with 0 or 1 copy at C1D1, and non-singleton clones were defined as clones with 2 or more copies. Clones expanded in unsorted samples were assigned a CD4+, CD8+ or unknown annotation through matching of protein sequences in sorted samples from the same patient. Wilcoxon tests were applied to paired samples to test diversity changes from C1D1 to C4D1. TCRdb mirrors the immuneACCESS table, restricted to in-frame sequences. Some clones are absent from its copies; in checked studies, under half trace to an unresolved V gene, and the reason for the others is unknown. V and J calls and clone size are copied from that table; D and trimming were computed from the DNA. This sample comprises about 44,000 clones, roughly 65% of them detected only once. The top ten hold around 3% of the sample.

The time point label for this specimen denotes: cycle 4 day 1 (C4D1), after around six weeks of nivolumab. Relapse after autologous stem cell transplantation had occurred in all trial patients, and cohorts A, B and C were distinguished by prior brentuximab vedotin exposure. The trial cohort was composed of 55 to 65 patients with relapsed/refractory classical Hodgkin lymphoma, for whom complete response, partial response or progressive disease was recorded as best overall response. In the multi-cohort phase II CheckMate 205 trial, trial patients received single-agent nivolumab. An independent review committee assessed best overall response by applying the 2007 International Working Group response criteria. Trial PBMCs were collected just before the start of nivolumab (C1D1) and during therapy at cycle 2 day 1 and cycle 4 day 1. Peripheral blood was collected in 8 mL Vacutainer Cell Preparation Tubes, from which PBMCs were isolated by centrifugation and then cryopreserved.

The CDR3, from cysteine to phenylalanine, totals 12 residues. The entry retains the CDR3 DNA only, 36 bases that are in frame from base 1. Via the germline V gene (reference sequence), CDR1 is LNHNV and CDR2 YYDKDF. At the junction V is shortened by 0 bases and J by 10 bases, with 9 bases in between. The chain was built from TRBV15 and TRBJ1-1; TRBD1 is perhaps the D gene, given 5 matching bases. Sequences were derived from peripheral blood mononuclear cells (PBMCs), sampled before the fourth cycle of nivolumab. This sequence was found in a human donor with classical Hodgkin lymphoma. The CDR3 region: CATSREGAGAFF. The DNA sequence reads TGTGCCACCAGCAGAGAAGGGGCCGGAGCTTTCTTT.